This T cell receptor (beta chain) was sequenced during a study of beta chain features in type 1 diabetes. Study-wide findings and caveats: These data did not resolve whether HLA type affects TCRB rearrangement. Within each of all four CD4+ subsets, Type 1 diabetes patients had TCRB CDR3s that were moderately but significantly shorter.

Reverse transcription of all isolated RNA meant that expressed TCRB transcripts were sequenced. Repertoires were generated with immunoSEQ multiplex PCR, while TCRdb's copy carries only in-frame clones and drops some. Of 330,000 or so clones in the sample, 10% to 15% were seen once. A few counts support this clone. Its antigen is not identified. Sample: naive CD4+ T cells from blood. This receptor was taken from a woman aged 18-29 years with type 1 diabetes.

CDR3 loop: CASAGQGQETQYF. The CDR3 DNA reads as TGCGCCAGCGCAGGACAGGGACAAGAGACCCAGTACTTC. The genes are TRBV5-1 and TRBJ2-5, with 8 bases matching TRBD1. CDR1 and CDR2 from the germline V gene are SGHRS and YFSETQ. The junction had 4 bases not matched to a gene; V was cut back by 7 bases and J by 2 bases. The CDR3 contains 13 residues.